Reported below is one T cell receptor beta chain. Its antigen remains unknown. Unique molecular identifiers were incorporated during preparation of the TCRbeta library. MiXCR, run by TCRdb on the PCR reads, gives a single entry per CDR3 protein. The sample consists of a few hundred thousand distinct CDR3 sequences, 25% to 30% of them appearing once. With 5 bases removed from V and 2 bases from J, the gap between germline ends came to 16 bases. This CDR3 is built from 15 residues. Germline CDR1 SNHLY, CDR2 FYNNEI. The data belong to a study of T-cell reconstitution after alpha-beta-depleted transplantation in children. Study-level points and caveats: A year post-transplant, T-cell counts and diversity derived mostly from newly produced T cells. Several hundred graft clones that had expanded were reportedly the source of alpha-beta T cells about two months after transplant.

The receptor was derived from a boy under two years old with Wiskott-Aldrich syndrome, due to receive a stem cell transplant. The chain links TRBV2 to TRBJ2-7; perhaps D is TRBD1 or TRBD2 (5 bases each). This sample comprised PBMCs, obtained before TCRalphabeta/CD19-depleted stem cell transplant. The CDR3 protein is CASSLGELLAYEQYF. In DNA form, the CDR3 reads TGTGCCAGCAGTTTAGGGGAGCTACTGGCCTACGAGCAGTACTTC.